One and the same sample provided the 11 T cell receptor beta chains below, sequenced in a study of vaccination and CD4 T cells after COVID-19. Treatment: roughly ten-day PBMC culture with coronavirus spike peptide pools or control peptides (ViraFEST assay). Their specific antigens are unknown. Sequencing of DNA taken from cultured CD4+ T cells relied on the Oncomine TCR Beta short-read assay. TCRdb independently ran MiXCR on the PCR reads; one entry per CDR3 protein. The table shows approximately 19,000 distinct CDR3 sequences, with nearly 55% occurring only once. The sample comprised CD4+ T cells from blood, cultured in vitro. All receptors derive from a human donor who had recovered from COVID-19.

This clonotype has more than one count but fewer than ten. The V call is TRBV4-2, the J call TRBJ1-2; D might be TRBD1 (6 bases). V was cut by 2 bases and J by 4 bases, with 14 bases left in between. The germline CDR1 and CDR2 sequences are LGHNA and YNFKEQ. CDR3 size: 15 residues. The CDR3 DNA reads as TGTGCCAGCAGCCAAATGACAGGCGTAGGCTATGGCTACACCTTC. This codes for CASSQMTGVGYGYTF.

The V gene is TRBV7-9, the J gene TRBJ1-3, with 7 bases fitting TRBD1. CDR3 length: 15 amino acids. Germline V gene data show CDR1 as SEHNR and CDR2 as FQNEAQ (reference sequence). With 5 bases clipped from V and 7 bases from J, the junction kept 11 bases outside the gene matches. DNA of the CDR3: TGTGCCAGCAGCATCCGACAGGGTGTAGAGAACACCATATATTTT. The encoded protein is CASSIRQGVENTIYF.

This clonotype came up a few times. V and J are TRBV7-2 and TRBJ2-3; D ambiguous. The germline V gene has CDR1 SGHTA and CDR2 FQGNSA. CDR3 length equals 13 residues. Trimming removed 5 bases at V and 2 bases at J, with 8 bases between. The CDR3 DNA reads TGTGCCAGCAGCACTCCGAACACAGATACGCAGTATTTT. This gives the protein CASSTPNTDTQYF.

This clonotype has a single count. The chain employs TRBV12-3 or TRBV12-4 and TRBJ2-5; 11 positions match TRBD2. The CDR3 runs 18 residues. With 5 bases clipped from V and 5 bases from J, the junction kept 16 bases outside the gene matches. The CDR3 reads CASSVYRYSGRGAETQYF. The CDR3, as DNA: TGTGCCAGCAGTGTATACCGATATAGCGGGAGGGGTGCGGAGACCCAGTACTTC.

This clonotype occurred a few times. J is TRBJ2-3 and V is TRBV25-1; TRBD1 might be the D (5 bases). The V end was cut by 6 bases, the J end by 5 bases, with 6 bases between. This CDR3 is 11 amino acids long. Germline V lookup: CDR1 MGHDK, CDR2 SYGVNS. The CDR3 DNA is TGTGCCAGCAGAGGGGAAGATACGCAGTATTTT. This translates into CASRGEDTQYF.

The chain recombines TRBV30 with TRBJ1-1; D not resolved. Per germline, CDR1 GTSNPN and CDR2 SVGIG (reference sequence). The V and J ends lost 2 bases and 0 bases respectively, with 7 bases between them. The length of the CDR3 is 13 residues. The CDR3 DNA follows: TGTGCCTGGAGTTTTGCAGTGAACACTGAAGCTTTCTTT. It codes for CAWSFAVNTEAFF.

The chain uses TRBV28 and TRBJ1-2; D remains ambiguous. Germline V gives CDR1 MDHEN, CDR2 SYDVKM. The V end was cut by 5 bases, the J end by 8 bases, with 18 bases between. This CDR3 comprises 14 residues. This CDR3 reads CASSPRLEGWGYTF. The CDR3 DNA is TGTGCCAGCAGTCCCCGCCTTGAGGGTTGGGGCTACACCTTC.

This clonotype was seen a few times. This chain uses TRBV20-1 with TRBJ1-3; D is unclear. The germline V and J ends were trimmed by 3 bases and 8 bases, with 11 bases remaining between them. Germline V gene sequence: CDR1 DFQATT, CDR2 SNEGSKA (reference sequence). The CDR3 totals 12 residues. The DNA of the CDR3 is TGCAGTGCTAGGACCAGATTTGACACCATATATTTT. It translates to CSARTRFDTIYF.

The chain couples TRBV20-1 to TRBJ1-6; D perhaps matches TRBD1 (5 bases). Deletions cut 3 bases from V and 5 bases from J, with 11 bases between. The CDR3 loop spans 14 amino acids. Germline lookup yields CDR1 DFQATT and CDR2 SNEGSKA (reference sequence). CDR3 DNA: TGCAGTGCTAGTTCGACAGTTAATAATTCACCCCTCCACTTT. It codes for CSASSTVNNSPLHF.

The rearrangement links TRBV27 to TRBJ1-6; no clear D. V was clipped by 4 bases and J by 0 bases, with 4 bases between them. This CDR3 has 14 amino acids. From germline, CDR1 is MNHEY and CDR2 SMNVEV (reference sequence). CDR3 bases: TGTGCCAGCAGTTATAACTCCTATAATTCACCCCTCCACTTT. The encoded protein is CASSYNSYNSPLHF.

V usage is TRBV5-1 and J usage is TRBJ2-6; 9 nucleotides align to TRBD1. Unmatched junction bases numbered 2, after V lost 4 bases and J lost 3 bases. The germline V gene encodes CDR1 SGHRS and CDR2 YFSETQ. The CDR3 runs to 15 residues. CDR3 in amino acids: CASSGTGFGANVLTF. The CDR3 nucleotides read TGCGCCAGCAGCGGGACAGGGTTTGGGGCCAACGTCCTGACTTTC.